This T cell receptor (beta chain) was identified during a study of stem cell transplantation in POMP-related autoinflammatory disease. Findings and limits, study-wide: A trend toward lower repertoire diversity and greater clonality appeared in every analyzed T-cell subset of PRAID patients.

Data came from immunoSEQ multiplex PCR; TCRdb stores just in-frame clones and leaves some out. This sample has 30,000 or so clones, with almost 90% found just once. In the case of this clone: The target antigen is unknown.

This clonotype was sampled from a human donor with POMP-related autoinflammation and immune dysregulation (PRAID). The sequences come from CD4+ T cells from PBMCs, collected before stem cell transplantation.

CDR3 sequence reads: CASSLPDRGAYGYTF. CDR3 sequence (DNA): TGCGCCAGCAGCTTGCCGGACAGGGGGGCTTATGGCTACACCTTC. The gene calls are TRBV5-1 and TRBJ1-2, with 10 bases identical to TRBD1. This CDR3 comprises 15 residues. With V trimmed by 1 base and J by 5 bases, 5 bases remained unmatched. Germline CDR1 is SGHRS and CDR2 is YFSETQ.